The clone carrying this T cell receptor (beta chain) was counted between two and nine times. Its matching antigen is unknown. The data derive from a study of radiotherapy plus CTLA-4 blockade in lung cancer. At the level of the study: Objective responses were observed in more than 15% of patients, and disease control was achieved by 30% to 35%.

Study-level findings and limits: After treatment with radiotherapy plus ipilimumab, TCR clones that came from the tumor expanded in blood. Strongest reported response predictors: early blood clone changes and post-radiation interferon-beta.

Focal radiation plus CTLA-4 blockade with ipilimumab was given to patients with chemo-refractory metastatic non-small-cell lung cancer. Repertoires were generated with immunoSEQ multiplex PCR, while TCRdb's copy carries only in-frame clones and drops some. Seen here are about 51,000 clones, roughly 80% observed once, and the top ten hold over 6.5%. The length of the CDR3 is 15 residues. Trimming cost V 2 bases and J 3 bases, with 13 bases left between them. Per germline, CDR1 MDHEN and CDR2 SYDVKM. Material: peripheral blood, obtained from a patient treated with radiotherapy plus ipilimumab. The sequence was obtained from a human donor with non-small cell lung cancer who had a complete response to radiotherapy plus ipilimumab. V usage is TRBV28 and J usage is TRBJ2-5; TRBD2 might be the D (5 bases). The CDR3, as DNA: TGTGCCAGCAGTTTAAAAAGACGGGATAAAGAGACCCAGTACTTC. Translated, it gives CASSLKRRDKETQYF.